The T cell receptor beta chain under discussion was sequenced for a study of CD8 T cells in ankylosing spondylitis. In TCRdb, the 5' RACE reads were re-called with MiXCR into one record per CDR3 protein. The sample has some 200,000 distinct CDR3 sequences; roughly 13% are singletons. Germline V lookup: CDR1 LNHNV, CDR2 YYDKDF (reference sequence). The CDR3 totals 16 residues. Between the trimmed V and J ends, which lost 0 bases and 3 bases, there was a span of 15 bases. The sequenced sample was blood, either unsorted or a sorted T cell fraction (not recorded which). The receptor was derived from a male donor with ankylosing spondylitis or in good health (not recorded which). The chain joins TRBV15 to TRBJ2-7, with D hard to call. CDR3 sequence: CATSRDPARLSYEQYF. The CDR3 DNA follows: TGTGCCACCAGCAGAGATCCCGCCCGCTTGAGCTACGAGCAGTACTTC.